This passage covers 10 T cell receptor beta chains from one sample sequenced in a study of patients and donors after allogeneic stem cell transplantation. TCRdb re-called the RT-PCR reads with MiXCR, one entry per CDR3 protein. The table has 200,000 to 250,000 distinct CDR3 sequences, less than 15% seen once. Sequenced sample: blood, either unsorted or a sorted T cell fraction (not recorded which). These receptors were taken from a human donor who was either an allogeneic HSCT recipient or a stem cell or donor lymphocyte infusion donor (not recorded which). It is not recorded whose cells these are; they may come from a transplant donor.

This clonotype has only a few counts. The V gene is TRBV5-1, the J gene TRBJ1-3; D not certain. Germline CDR1 is SGHRS and CDR2 is YFSETQ. Trimming cost V 0 bases and J 7 bases, with 11 bases left between them. The CDR3 extends over 14 amino acids. Here the CDR3 reads CASSLGRTQNTIYF. The CDR3 DNA reads TGCGCCAGCAGCTTGGGTCGGACGCAGAACACCATATATTTT.

The V gene is TRBV6-1, the J gene TRBJ2-7; tentatively, D is TRBD1 or TRBD2 (5 bases each). Germline CDR1 MNHNS, CDR2 SASEGT. With 6 bases removed from V and 3 bases from J, the gap between germline ends came to 15 bases. The length of the CDR3 is 14 residues. CDR3: CASRAQRDGYEQYF. CDR3 sequence (DNA): TGTGCCAGCAGGGCACAACGGGACGGCTACGAGCAGTACTTC.

There are a few counts of this clonotype. The CDR3 is CSVTSGGAADTQYF. CDR3 sequence (DNA): TGCAGCGTTACCAGCGGGGGGGCGGCAGATACGCAGTATTTT. The chain employs TRBV29-1 and TRBJ2-3; 10 bases match TRBD2. The V segment lost 5 bases and the J segment 4 bases; nucleotides outside the gene matches: 6. CDR3 length: 14 residues. Looked up from germline, CDR1 is SQVTM and CDR2 is ANQGSEA.

The chain links TRBV20-1 to TRBJ2-7, with TRBD1 as a possible D gene (5 bases). Germline V gene lookup returns CDR1 DFQATT and CDR2 SNEGSKA (reference sequence). CDR3 size: 12 residues. The V end was cut by 2 bases, the J end by 3 bases, with 8 bases between. The CDR3 sequence: CSARMQGYEQYF. CDR3 nucleotide sequence: TGCAGTGCTAGAATGCAGGGCTACGAGCAGTACTTC.

V usage is TRBV4-2 and J usage is TRBJ2-3, with TRBD2 as a possible D gene (6 bases). The V gene lost 3 bases and the J gene lost 1 base, with 8 bases spanning the gap. CDR1 is LGHNA and CDR2 is YNFKEQ in the germline V gene. This CDR3 contains 14 residues. The CDR3 DNA follows: TGTGCCAGCAGCCAGCGGGGTCGCACAGATACGCAGTATTTT. Protein: CASSQRGRTDTQYF.

This clonotype appeared a few times. The J gene is TRBJ1-1, the V gene TRBV2, with TRBD1 matching over 8 bases. Germline V gene lookup returns CDR1 SNHLY and CDR2 FYNNEI. CDR3 length: 15 amino acids. The V segment lost 7 bases and the J segment 2 bases; nucleotides outside the gene matches: 9. The CDR3 spells CASTLRTGQNTEAFF. The CDR3 bases are TGTGCCAGCACCCTGAGGACAGGGCAAAACACTGAAGCTTTCTTT.

The chain is built from TRBV4-2 and TRBJ2-7; 9 nucleotides agree with TRBD2. After removal of 3 bases from V and 4 bases from J, the junction contained 16 bases not matched to a gene. The CDR3 sequence is 18 residues long. Germline CDR1 is LGHNA and CDR2 is YNFKEQ. CDR3 DNA: TGTGCCAGCAGCCACGCGCCCTTTGGGCTAGCGGGATGGTACGAGCAGTACTTC. Translating gives CASSHAPFGLAGWYEQYF.

With respect to this clonotype: This may be a read error, as it is one base from a much larger clone. The genes are TRBV9 and TRBJ2-5; possibly TRBD1 or TRBD2 for D (5 bases each). CDR3 length equals 14 residues. Per the germline V gene, CDR1 is SGDLS and CDR2 is YYNGEE. In nucleotides, the CDR3 is TGTTCCAGCAGCTTGGGACCGAGGGAAGAGACCCAGTACTTC. Amino acids: CSSSLGPREETQYF.

The chain joins TRBV5-4 to TRBJ1-1; the match to TRBD1 covers 9 bases. Germline lookup yields CDR1 SGHNT and CDR2 YYREEE (reference sequence). This CDR3 has 16 amino acids. V gave up 0 bases and J gave up 12 bases; unmatched junction bases: 15. CDR3 sequence: CASSLDRTGALSEPFF. The CDR3 DNA reads as TGTGCCAGCAGCTTGGATCGGACAGGGGCCCTTTCTGAGCCTTTCTTT.

V is TRBV19 and J is TRBJ2-3, with TRBD2 matching 9 bases. The CDR3 spans 15 residues. The trim removed 5 bases at V and 1 base at J, leaving 4 bases unmatched. The germline V gene encodes CDR1 LNHDA and CDR2 SQIVND (reference sequence). The CDR3 coding sequence is TGTGCCAGTAGTTCGAGGACTAGCGGCACAGATACGCAGTATTTT. This gives the protein CASSSRTSGTDTQYF.